These 26 T cell receptor beta chains originate from one sample sequenced in a study of blood T cell repertoires in COVID-19. Clones were sequenced by immunoSEQ multiplex PCR, and TCRdb holds only the in-frame ones, with some missing. The sample lists about 150,000 clones; approximately 82% were seen once. The sample was peripheral blood. The receptors come from a human donor with acute or convalescent COVID-19. The donor label of this sample is uncertain.

The chain carries TRBV10-3 and TRBJ1-2; no definite D call. In germline, CDR1 is ENHRY, CDR2 SYGVKD. This CDR3 contains 14 residues. Trimming shortened V by 5 bases and J by 8 bases, and 18 bases separated the two germline ends. Written as DNA, the CDR3 is TGTGCCATCAGTACGAACCCGGGGAGGGAAGGCTACACCTTC. Translation gives CAISTNPGREGYTF.

The chain carries TRBV10-1 and TRBJ2-2, with TRBD1 identical over 11 bases. The CDR3 consists of 15 residues. V shed 9 bases, J shed 3 bases, and the junction held 6 bases outside the gene matches. CDR1 is WNHNN and CDR2 is SYGVQD in the germline V gene (reference sequence). CDR3 DNA: TGCGCCAGTAAACCGGGACAGGGGGACACCGGGGAGCTGTTTTTT. Translating it yields CASKPGQGDTGELFF.

This CDR3 reads CASTQTGGYGYTF. The CDR3 DNA follows: TGTGCCAGCACCCAGACAGGAGGCTATGGCTACACCTTC. V gene TRBV6-5 combines with J gene TRBJ1-2, with a possible D match to TRBD1 (6 bases). The CDR3 runs 13 residues. V lost 7 bases and J lost 4, with 13 bases in between. The germline V gene has CDR1 MNHEY and CDR2 SVGAGI.

This clone is a singleton in its sample. V gene TRBV6-1 combines with J gene TRBJ2-4; tentatively, D is TRBD1 (6 bases). The V gene lost 2 bases and the J gene lost 1 base, with 15 bases spanning the gap. From germline, CDR1 is MNHNS and CDR2 SASEGT. The CDR3 has 17 amino acids. The CDR3, as DNA: TGTGCCAGCAGTGAACCCTCGAACAGGGTGGCCAAAAACATTCAGTACTTC. Translation gives CASSEPSNRVAKNIQYF.

The chain recombines TRBV7-9 with TRBJ1-1, with D possibly being TRBD1 (6 bases). Trimming removed 3 bases at V and 0 bases at J, with 17 bases between. This CDR3 comprises 17 residues. Germline CDR1 is SEHNR and CDR2 is FQNEAQ (reference sequence). Written as DNA, the CDR3 is TGTGCCAGCAGCTTTCGAACTCCGGGGGGCTTGAACACTGAAGCTTTCTTT. This translates into CASSFRTPGGLNTEAFF.

V gene TRBV18 combines with J gene TRBJ2-1, with 9 bases aligning to TRBD1. There are 14 residues in the CDR3. Germline V CDR1 and CDR2: KGHSH, LQKENI. J gave up 8 bases and V 0 bases, and 2 bases lay outside the gene matches. CDR3 nucleotide sequence: TGTGCCAGCTCACCACCTGACAGGGGGTATGAGCAGTTCTTC. Translated, it gives CASSPPDRGYEQFF.

V is TRBV18 and J is TRBJ1-2; D gene uncertain. V was shortened by 2 bases and J by 3 bases, with 16 bases between the two germline ends. CDR3 length equals 16 residues. The germline V gene has CDR1 KGHSH and CDR2 LQKENI. The CDR3 reads CASSPNVTRLHYGYTF. The CDR3 nucleotides are TGTGCCAGCTCACCAAATGTAACGCGACTCCACTATGGCTACACCTTC.

This clone has a handful of counts. The chain is built from TRBV5-5 and TRBJ2-7, with 8 bases lining up with TRBD1. V lost 0 bases to trimming and J lost 4 bases; unmatched junction nucleotides: 3. In germline, CDR1 is SGHKS, CDR2 YYEKEE (reference sequence). The CDR3 totals 14 residues. CDR3 sequence (DNA): TGTGCCAGCAGCTTGGTCGGACAGGGTTACGAGCAGTACTTC. It translates to CASSLVGQGYEQYF.

This clone was observed once. The V and J genes are TRBV30 and TRBJ1-3; D not resolved. This CDR3 region has 13 residues. Germline CDR1 and CDR2: GTSNPN and SVGIG (reference sequence). Deletions cut 3 bases from V and 0 bases from J, with 6 bases between. DNA for the CDR3: TGTGCCTGGAGCGTCCTCTCTGGAAACACCATATATTTT. This codes for CAWSVLSGNTIYF.

The CDR3 reads CASSYGMHGNSPLHF. Here the CDR3 DNA reads TGTGCCAGCAGTTACGGTATGCACGGGAATTCACCCCTCCACTTT. The chain couples TRBV6-6 to TRBJ1-6; D unclear. The CDR3 has 15 amino acids. V lost 2 bases and J 7 bases, leaving 12 bases between the germline ends. CDR1 and CDR2 from the germline V gene are MNHNY and SVGAGI (reference sequence).

This clone showed up just once. V gene TRBV7-7 combines with J gene TRBJ2-5, with 11 nucleotides matching TRBD1. The germline gives CDR1 SSHAT, CDR2 FNYEAQ (reference sequence). V lost 1 base to trimming and J lost 2 bases; unmatched junction nucleotides: 6. The CDR3 is 17 residues long. For the CDR3, the DNA is TGTGCCAGCAGCTTAGGGGCGGACAGGGGGCGTCAAGAGACCCAGTACTTC. This sequence encodes CASSLGADRGRQETQYF.

The rearrangement uses TRBV12-3 or TRBV12-4 and TRBJ1-2; no definite D call. This CDR3 is built from 13 residues. Between the trimmed V and J ends, which lost 4 bases and 10 bases, there was a span of 16 bases. The CDR3 here is CASSSATGVDYTF. Here the CDR3 DNA reads TGTGCCAGCAGTTCTGCCACGGGAGTAGACTACACCTTC.

The chain is built from TRBV19 and TRBJ1-1; D perhaps matches TRBD1 (5 bases). The V end lost 3 bases, the J end lost 0 bases, and 11 bases lay between the germline ends. This CDR3 region has 15 residues. Germline CDR1 reads LNHDA; CDR2 reads SQIVND (reference sequence). This CDR3 is CASSIGGRLNTEAFF. The CDR3 coding sequence is TGTGCCAGTAGTATCGGGGGACGGTTGAACACTGAAGCTTTCTTT.

J is TRBJ1-1 and V is TRBV9, with D hard to call. V lost 4 bases, J lost 6 bases, and 16 bases lay in between. CDR1 is SGDLS, CDR2 YYNGEE, per germline. This CDR3 is built from 14 residues. The CDR3 nucleotides read TGTGCCAGCAGCCAAACTACGGGTACCTCTGAAGCTTTCTTT. Its translation: CASSQTTGTSEAFF.

This sequence joins TRBV18 and TRBJ1-1; D gene unclear. The germline V gene encodes CDR1 KGHSH and CDR2 LQKENI. CDR3 length: 14 amino acids. V gave up 6 bases and J gave up 1 base, with 12 bases separating them. For the CDR3, the DNA is TGTGCCAGCTCGCGCGACGGGAAGAACACTGAAGCTTTCTTT. Protein product: CASSRDGKNTEAFF. The full variable domain, completed using reference TRBV18 and TRBJ1-1, is NAGVMQNPRHLVRRRGQEARLRCSPMKGHSHVYWYRQLPEEGLKFMVYLQKENIIDESGMPKERFSAEFPKEGPSILRIQQVVRGDSAAYFCASSRDGKNTEAFFGQGTRLTVV.

Concerning this clone itself: Other DNA sequences from this sample encode an identical CDR3 as well. V gene TRBV6-5 combines with J gene TRBJ1-5; TRBD1 matches 8 bases. V lost 6 bases, J lost 2 bases, and 3 bases stayed unmatched. Per the germline V gene, CDR1 is MNHEY and CDR2 is SVGAGI. This CDR3 region has 14 residues. The CDR3 DNA reads TGTGCCAGCAGCCTGGACAGGGGCAATCAGCCCCAGCATTTT. Translated, it gives CASSLDRGNQPQHF.

The chain employs TRBV7-2 and TRBJ2-3; TRBD1 matches at 10 bases. Germline CDR1 and CDR2: SGHTA and FQGNSA. J was trimmed by 4 bases and V by 7 bases; bases with no gene match: 8. There are 15 residues in the CDR3. The CDR3 bases are TGTGCCAGCAACCTCCCGACAGGGGGCTCAGATACGCAGTATTTT. Its protein product is CASNLPTGGSDTQYF.

The V call is TRBV29-1, the J call TRBJ1-1; D unclear. Trimming cost V 1 base and J 0 bases, with 6 bases left between them. CDR1 is SQVTM and CDR2 is ANQGSEA in the germline V gene. This CDR3 has 13 residues. CDR3: CSVEGQVNTEAFF. In nucleotides, the CDR3 is TGCAGCGTTGAAGGGCAGGTGAACACTGAAGCTTTCTTT.

This sequence joins TRBV29-1 and TRBJ1-2; D is possibly TRBD1 (5 bases). Trimming cost V 6 bases and J 1 base, with 15 bases left between them. The CDR3 totals 14 residues. The germline V gene has CDR1 SQVTM and CDR2 ANQGSEA. The CDR3 coding sequence is TGCAGCGTCCCGGGGTCCGGGGGTAACTATGGCTACACCTTC. This sequence encodes CSVPGSGGNYGYTF.

The genes are TRBV5-6 and TRBJ1-2; D is unresolved. CDR1 is SGHDT and CDR2 is YYEEEE in the germline V gene. The CDR3 sequence is 14 residues long. Trimming cost V 4 bases and J 0 bases, with 10 bases left between them. CDR3 protein: CASSPVPSNYGYTF. The CDR3 nucleotides read TGTGCCAGCAGCCCGGTCCCGTCTAACTATGGCTACACCTTC.

The V and J genes are TRBV4-3 and TRBJ2-3; D gene uncertain. This CDR3 spans 13 amino acids. The V gene lost 1 base and the J gene lost 5 bases, with 7 bases spanning the gap. Germline V gives CDR1 LGHNA, CDR2 YSLEER. The CDR3 region has the DNA TGCGCCAGCAGCCAAGGACCAGGAGATACGCAGTATTTT. Its protein product is CASSQGPGDTQYF.

CDR3 bases: TGTGCCAGCAGCTTAGGAGGGACAGGGGAGAACATTCAGTACTTC. It specifies CASSLGGTGENIQYF. The J gene is TRBJ2-4, the V gene TRBV11-3, with 10 nucleotides matching TRBD1. Trimming took 1 base from V and 7 from J; bases not matched to a gene: 4. From germline, CDR1 is SGHNT and CDR2 YENEEA. The CDR3 totals 15 residues.

This chain links TRBV30 with TRBJ1-2; D is possibly TRBD1 (6 bases). Germline V CDR1 and CDR2: GTSNPN, SVGIG (reference sequence). This CDR3 is 14 amino acids long. V lost 7 bases, J lost 4 bases, and 19 bases lay in between. This CDR3 is CASKGSDRAYGYTF. The CDR3 coding sequence is TGTGCCTCAAAGGGCTCGGACAGAGCCTATGGCTACACCTTC.

V gene TRBV6-5 combines with J gene TRBJ1-5; maybe TRBD1 (5 bases). The V and J ends lost 6 bases and 3 bases respectively, with 15 bases between them. Germline V lookup: CDR1 MNHEY, CDR2 SVGAGI. CDR3 length equals 15 residues. This chain's CDR3 is CASRLGVGVNQPQHF. CDR3 nucleotides: TGTGCCAGCAGGCTAGGGGTAGGAGTCAATCAGCCCCAGCATTTT.

This clone was seen once. The chain is built from TRBV10-3 and TRBJ1-4, with D hard to call. Trimming cost V 4 bases and J 10 bases, with 7 bases left between them. This CDR3 has 11 residues. Germline CDR1 reads ENHRY; CDR2 reads SYGVKD. The CDR3 loop is CAISARGKLFF. In nucleotides, the CDR3 is TGTGCCATCAGTGCTCGAGGAAAACTGTTTTTT.

The chain recombines TRBV9 with TRBJ2-1, with 7 bases lining up with TRBD1. In germline, CDR1 is SGDLS, CDR2 YYNGEE. The length of the CDR3 is 15 residues. Germline trimming cut 3 bases from V and 0 bases from J; bases unmatched to any gene: 3. CDR3 region: CASSAGTVSYNEQFF. DNA for the CDR3: TGTGCCAGCAGCGCCGGGACAGTCTCCTACAATGAGCAGTTCTTC.